The clone carrying this T cell receptor beta chain was picked up a small number of times. The ends were cut back, 6 bases at V and 8 bases at J, with 11 bases in the middle. Germline CDR1 SGHVS, CDR2 FNYEAQ. The CDR3 loop spans 13 amino acids. This sample stems from a study of early T cells in non-severe SARS-CoV-2 infection. Each CDR3 protein is one row after TCRdb ran MiXCR on the 5' RACE reads. This sample has about 64,000 distinct CDR3 sequences, with roughly 13% found just once. The chain joins TRBV7-6 to TRBJ1-6; D unclear. The sequenced sample was whole blood. The clonotype originates from an adult who was a healthcare worker with PCR-confirmed SARS-CoV-2 infection or an uninfected control (not recorded which). The CDR3 DNA reads TGTGCCAGCAGAGACGGCGAGGATTCACCCCTCCACTTT. This codes for CASRDGEDSPLHF.